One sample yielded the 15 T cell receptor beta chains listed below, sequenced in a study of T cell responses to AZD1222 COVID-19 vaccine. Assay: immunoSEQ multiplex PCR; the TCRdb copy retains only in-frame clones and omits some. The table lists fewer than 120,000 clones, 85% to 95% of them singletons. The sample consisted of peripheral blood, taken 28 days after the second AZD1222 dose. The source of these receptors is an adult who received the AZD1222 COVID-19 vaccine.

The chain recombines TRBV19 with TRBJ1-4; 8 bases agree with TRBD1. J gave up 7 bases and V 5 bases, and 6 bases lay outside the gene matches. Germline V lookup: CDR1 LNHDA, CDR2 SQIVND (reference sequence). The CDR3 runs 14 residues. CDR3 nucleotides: TGTGCCAGTAGTCCCGGGACAGGAGGTGAAAAACTGTTTTTT. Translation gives CASSPGTGGEKLFF.

Here the CDR3 reads CASSPGTGDRRYGYTF. For the CDR3, the DNA is TGTGCCAGCAGTCCAGGGACAGGGGATAGGCGGTATGGCTACACCTTC. The chain joins TRBV28 to TRBJ1-2; 10 bases map to TRBD1. This CDR3 contains 16 residues. Germline CDR1 MDHEN, CDR2 SYDVKM. After removal of 5 bases from V and 5 bases from J, the junction contained 11 bases not matched to a gene.

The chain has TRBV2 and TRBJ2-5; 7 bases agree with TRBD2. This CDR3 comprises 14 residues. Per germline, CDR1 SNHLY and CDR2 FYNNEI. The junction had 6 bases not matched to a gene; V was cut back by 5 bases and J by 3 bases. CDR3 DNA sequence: TGTGCCAGCAGTCCTAGGGAGGGAAAAGAGACCCAGTACTTC. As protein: CASSPREGKETQYF.

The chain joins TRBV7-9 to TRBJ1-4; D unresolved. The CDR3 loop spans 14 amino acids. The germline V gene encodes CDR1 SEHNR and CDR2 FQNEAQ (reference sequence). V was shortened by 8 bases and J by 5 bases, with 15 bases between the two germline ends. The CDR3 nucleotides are TGTGCCAGCGGAGGGCTCTTAGTAAATGAAAAACTGTTTTTT. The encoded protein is CASGGLLVNEKLFF.

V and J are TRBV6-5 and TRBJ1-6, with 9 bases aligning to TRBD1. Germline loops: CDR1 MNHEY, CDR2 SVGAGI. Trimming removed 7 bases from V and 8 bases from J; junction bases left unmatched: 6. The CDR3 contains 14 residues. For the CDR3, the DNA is TGTGCCAGCACCATCACAGGGGGCGATTCACCCCTCCACTTT. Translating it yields CASTITGGDSPLHF.

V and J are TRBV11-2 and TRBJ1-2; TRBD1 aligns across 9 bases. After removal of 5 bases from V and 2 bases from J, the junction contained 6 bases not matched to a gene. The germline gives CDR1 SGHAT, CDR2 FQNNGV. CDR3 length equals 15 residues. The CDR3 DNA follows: TGTGCCAGCAGCCCCTGGACAGGGGTCAACTATGGCTACACCTTC. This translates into CASSPWTGVNYGYTF.

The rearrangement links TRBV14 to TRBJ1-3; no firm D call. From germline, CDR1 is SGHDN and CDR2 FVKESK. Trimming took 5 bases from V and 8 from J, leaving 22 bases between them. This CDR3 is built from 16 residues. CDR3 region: CASSTLDGGSSHTIYF. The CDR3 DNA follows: TGTGCCAGCAGCACTCTGGACGGAGGTTCCTCGCACACCATATATTTT.

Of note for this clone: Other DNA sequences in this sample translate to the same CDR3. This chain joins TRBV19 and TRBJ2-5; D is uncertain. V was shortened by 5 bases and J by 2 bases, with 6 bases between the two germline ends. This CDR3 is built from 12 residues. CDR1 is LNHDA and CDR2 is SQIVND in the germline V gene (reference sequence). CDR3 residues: CASSRAQETQYF. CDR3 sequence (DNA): TGTGCCAGTAGTCGGGCGCAAGAGACCCAGTACTTC.

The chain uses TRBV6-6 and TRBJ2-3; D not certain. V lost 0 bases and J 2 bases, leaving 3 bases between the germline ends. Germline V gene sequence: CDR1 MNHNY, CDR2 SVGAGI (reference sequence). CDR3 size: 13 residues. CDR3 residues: CASSYSHTDTQYF. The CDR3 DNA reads TGTGCCAGCAGTTACTCTCACACAGATACGCAGTATTTT.

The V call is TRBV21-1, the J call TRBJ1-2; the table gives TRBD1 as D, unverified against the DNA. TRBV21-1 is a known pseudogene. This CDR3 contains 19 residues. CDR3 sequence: CASTIPPVTVKNPRYGYTF. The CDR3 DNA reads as TGTGCCAGCACCATTCCCCCCGTGACAGTTAAAAATCCACGGTATGGCTACACCTTC.

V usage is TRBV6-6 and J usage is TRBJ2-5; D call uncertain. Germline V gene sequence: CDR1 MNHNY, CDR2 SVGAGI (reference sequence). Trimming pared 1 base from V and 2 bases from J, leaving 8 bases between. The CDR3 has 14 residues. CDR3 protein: CASSYLRGQETQYF. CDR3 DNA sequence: TGTGCCAGCAGTTACTTGCGCGGACAAGAGACCCAGTACTTC.

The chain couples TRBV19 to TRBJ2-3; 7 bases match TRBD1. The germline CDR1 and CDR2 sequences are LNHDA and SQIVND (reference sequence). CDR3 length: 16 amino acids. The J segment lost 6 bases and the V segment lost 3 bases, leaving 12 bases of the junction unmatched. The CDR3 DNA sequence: TGTGCCAGTAGTATTAGTGGGACAGCATTTTTGGATACGCAGTATTTT. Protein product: CASSISGTAFLDTQYF.

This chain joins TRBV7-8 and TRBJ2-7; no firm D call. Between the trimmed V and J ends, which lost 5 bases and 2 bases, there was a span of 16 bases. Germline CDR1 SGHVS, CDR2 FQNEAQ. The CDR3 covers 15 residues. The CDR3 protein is CASSPSPGTTYEQYF. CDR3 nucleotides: TGTGCCAGCAGCCCCAGCCCAGGAACTACCTACGAGCAGTACTTC.

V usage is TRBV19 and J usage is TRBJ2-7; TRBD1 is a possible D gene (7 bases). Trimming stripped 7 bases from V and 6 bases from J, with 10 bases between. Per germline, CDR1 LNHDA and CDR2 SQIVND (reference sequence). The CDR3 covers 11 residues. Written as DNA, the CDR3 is TGTGCCAGTACGGAGGGGGCCGAGCAGTACTTC. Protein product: CASTEGAEQYF.

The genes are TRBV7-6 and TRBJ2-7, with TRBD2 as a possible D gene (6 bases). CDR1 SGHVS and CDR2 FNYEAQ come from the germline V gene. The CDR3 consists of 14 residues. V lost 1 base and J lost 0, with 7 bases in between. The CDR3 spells CASSLGDFSYEQYF. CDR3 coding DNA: TGTGCCAGCAGCTTAGGGGACTTCTCCTACGAGCAGTACTTC.